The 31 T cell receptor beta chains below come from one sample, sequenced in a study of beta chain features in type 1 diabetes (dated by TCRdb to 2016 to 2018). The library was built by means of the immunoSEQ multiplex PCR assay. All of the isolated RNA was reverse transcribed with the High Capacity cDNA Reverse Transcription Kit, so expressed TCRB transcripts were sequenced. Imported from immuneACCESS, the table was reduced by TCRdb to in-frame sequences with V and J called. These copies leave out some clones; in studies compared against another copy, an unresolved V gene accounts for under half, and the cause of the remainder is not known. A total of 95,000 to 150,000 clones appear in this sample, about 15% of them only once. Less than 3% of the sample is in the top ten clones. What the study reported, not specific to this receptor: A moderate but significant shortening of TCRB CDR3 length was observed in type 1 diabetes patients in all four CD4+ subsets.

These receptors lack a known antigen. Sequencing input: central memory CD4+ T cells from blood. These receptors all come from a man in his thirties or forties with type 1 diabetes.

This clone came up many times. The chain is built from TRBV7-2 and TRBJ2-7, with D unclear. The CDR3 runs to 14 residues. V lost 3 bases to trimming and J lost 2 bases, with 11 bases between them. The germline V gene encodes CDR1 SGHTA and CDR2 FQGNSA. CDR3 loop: CASSLPGKPYEQYF. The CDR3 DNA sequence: TGTGCCAGCAGCTTGCCGGGCAAACCCTACGAGCAGTACTTC.

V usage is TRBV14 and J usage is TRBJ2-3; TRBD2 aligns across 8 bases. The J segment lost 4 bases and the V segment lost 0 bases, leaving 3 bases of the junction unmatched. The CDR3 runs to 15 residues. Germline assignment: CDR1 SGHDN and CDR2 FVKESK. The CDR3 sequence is CASSQENGGADTQYF. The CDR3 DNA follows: TGTGCCAGCAGCCAAGAAAACGGGGGGGCAGATACGCAGTATTTT.

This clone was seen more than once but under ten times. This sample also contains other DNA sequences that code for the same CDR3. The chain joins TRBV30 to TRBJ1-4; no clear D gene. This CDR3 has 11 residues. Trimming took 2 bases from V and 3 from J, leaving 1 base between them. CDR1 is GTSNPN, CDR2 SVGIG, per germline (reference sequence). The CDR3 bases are TGTGCCTGGAGTTCTAATGAAAAACTGTTTTTT. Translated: CAWSSNEKLFF.

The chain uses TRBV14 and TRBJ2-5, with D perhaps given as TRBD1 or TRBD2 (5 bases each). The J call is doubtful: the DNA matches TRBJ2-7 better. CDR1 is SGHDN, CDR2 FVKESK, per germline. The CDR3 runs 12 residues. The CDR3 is CASRGRGYEQYF. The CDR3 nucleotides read TGTGCCAGCAGGGGACGGGGCTACGAGCAGTACTTC.

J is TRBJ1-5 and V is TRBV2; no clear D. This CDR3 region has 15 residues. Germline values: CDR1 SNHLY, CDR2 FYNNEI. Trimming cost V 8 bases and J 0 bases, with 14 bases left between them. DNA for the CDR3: TGTGCCAGCCGCCTCTGGGATCATAGCAATCAGCCCCAGCATTTT. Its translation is CASRLWDHSNQPQHF.

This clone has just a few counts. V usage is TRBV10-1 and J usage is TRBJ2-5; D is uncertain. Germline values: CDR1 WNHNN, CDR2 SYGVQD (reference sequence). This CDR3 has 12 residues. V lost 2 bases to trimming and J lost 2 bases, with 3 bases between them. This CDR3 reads CASSENQETQYF. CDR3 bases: TGCGCCAGCAGTGAGAATCAAGAGACCCAGTACTTC.

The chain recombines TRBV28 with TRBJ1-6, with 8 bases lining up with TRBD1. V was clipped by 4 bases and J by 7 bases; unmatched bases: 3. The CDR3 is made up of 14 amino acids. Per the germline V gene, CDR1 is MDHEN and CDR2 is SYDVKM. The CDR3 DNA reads TGTGCCAGCAGTTCCCGACAGGGGAATTCACCCCTCCACTTT. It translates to CASSSRQGNSPLHF.

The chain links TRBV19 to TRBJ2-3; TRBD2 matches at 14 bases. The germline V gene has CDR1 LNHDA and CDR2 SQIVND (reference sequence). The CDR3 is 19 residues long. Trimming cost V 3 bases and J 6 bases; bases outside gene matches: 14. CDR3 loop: CASSIPSIGLAGGRDTQYF. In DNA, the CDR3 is TGTGCCAGTAGTATTCCCTCCATTGGACTAGCGGGGGGCAGGGATACGCAGTATTTT.

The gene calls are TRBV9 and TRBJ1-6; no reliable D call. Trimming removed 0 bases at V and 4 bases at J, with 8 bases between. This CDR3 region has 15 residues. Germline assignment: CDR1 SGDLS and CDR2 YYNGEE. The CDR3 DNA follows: TGTGCCAGCAGCGTAGCCGGGGAGTATAATTCACCCCTCCACTTT. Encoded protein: CASSVAGEYNSPLHF.

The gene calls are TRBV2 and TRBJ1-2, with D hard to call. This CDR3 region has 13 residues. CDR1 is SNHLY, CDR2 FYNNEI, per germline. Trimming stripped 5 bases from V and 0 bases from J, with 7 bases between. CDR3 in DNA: TGTGCCAGCAGTTATCTAGCTAACTATGGCTACACCTTC. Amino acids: CASSYLANYGYTF. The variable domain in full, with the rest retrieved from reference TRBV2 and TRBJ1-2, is EPEVTQTPSHQVTQMGQEVILRCVPISNHLYFYWYRQILGQKVEFLVSFYNNEISEKSEIFDDQFSVERPDGSNFTLKIRSTKLEDSAMYFCASSYLANYGYTFGSGTRLTVV.

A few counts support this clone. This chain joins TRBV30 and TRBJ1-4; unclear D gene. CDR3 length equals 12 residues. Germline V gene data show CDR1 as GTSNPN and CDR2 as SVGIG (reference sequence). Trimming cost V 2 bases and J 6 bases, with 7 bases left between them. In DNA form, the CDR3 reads TGTGCCTGGAGTAAATTGGATGAAAAACTGTTTTTT. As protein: CAWSKLDEKLFF.

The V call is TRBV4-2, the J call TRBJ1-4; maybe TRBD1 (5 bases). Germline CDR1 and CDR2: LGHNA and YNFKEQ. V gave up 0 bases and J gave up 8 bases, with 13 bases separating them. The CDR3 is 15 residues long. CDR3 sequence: CASSQEYQGGEKLFF. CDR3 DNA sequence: TGTGCCAGCAGCCAAGAGTATCAGGGCGGGGAAAAACTGTTTTTT.

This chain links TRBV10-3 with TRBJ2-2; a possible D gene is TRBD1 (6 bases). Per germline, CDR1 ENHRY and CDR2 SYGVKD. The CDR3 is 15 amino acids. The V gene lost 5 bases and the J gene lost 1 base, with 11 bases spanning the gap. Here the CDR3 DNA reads TGTGCCATCAGTAGGGACATGGGGAACACCGGGGAGCTGTTTTTT. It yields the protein CAISRDMGNTGELFF.

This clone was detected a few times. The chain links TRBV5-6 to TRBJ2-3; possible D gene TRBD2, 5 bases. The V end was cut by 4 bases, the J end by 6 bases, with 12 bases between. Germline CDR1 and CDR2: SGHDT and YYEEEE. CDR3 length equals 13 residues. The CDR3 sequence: CASSQISSDTQYF. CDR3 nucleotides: TGTGCCAGCAGCCAAATCTCTAGCGATACGCAGTATTTT.

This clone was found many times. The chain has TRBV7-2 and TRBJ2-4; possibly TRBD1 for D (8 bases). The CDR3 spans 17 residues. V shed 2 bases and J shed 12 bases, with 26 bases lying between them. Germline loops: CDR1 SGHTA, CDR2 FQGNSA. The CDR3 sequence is CASSLTPDRARGENQYF. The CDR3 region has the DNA TGTGCCAGCAGCTTAACCCCGGACAGGGCCCGGGGGGAGAATCAGTACTTC.

CDR3 DNA sequence: TGCAGCGGCGGGGAGGAGGAGACCCAGTACTTC. It is translated as CSGGEEETQYF. This sequence joins TRBV29-1 and TRBJ2-5, with D maybe TRBD2 (6 bases). CDR1 and CDR2 from the germline V gene are SQVTM and ANQGSEA. The CDR3 consists of 11 residues. V gave up 7 bases and J gave up 5 bases, with 11 bases separating them.

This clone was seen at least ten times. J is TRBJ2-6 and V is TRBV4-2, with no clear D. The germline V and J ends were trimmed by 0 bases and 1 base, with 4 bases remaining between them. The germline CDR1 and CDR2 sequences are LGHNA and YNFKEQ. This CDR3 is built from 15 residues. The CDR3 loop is CASSQERSGANVLTF. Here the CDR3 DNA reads TGTGCCAGCAGCCAAGAGAGGTCTGGGGCCAACGTCCTGACTTTC.

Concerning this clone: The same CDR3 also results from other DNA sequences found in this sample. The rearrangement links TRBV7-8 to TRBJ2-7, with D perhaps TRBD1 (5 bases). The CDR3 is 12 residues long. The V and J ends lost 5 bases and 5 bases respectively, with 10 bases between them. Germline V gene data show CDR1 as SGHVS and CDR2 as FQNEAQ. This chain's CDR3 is CASSPDTHEQYF. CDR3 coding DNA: TGTGCCAGCAGCCCGGACACTCACGAGCAGTACTTC.

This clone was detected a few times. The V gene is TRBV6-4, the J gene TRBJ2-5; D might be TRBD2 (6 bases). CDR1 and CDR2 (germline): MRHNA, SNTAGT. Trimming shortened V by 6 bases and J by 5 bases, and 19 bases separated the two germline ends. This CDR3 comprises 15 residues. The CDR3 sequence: CASSRRGRREETQYF. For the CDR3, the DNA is TGTGCCAGCAGCAGAAGGGGACGCCGGGAGGAGACCCAGTACTTC.

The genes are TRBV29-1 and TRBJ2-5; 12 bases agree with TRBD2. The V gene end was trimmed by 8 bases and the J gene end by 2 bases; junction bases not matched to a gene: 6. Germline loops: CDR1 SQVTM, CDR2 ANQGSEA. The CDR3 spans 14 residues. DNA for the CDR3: TGCAGCATAGGACTAGCGGGACCTCAAGAGACCCAGTACTTC. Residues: CSIGLAGPQETQYF.

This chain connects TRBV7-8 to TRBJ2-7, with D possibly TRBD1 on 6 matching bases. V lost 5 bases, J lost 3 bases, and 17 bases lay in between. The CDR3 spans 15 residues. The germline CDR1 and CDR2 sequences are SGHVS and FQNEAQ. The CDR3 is CASSIRQDVIYEQYF. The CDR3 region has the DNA TGTGCCAGCAGCATAAGACAGGACGTGATCTACGAGCAGTACTTC. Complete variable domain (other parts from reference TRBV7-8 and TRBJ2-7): GAGVSQSPRYKVAKRGQDVALRCDPISGHVSLFWYQQALGQGPEFLTYFQNEAQLDKSGLPSDRFFAERPEGSVSTLKIQRTQQEDSAVYLCASSIRQDVIYEQYFGPGTRLTVT.

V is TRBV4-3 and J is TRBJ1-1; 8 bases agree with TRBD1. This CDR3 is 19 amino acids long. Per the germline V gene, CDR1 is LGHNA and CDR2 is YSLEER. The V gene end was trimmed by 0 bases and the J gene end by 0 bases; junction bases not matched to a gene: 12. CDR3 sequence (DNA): TGCGCCAGCAGCCAAGAGACGGGCAGGGGGCGTGAAATGAACACTGAAGCTTTCTTT. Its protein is CASSQETGRGREMNTEAFF.

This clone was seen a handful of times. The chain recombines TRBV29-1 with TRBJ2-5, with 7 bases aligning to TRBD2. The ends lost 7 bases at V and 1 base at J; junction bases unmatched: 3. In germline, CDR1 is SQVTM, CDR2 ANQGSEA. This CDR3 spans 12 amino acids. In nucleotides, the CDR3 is TGCAGCGCTAGGGAGGGCCAAGAGACCCAGTACTTC. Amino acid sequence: CSAREGQETQYF. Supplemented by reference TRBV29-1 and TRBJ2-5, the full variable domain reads SAVISQKPSRDICQRGTSLTIQCQVDSQVTMMFWYRQQPGQSLTLIATANQGSEATYESGFVIDKFPISRPNLTFSTLTVSNMSPEDSSIYLCSAREGQETQYFGPGTRLLVL.

The CDR3 is CAWSVRSSSYNEQFF. In DNA form, the CDR3 reads TGTGCCTGGAGTGTACGCTCGAGCTCCTACAATGAGCAGTTCTTC. The rearrangement uses TRBV30 and TRBJ2-1, with D hard to call. Germline CDR1 and CDR2: GTSNPN and SVGIG (reference sequence). V lost 0 bases and J lost 0, with 9 bases in between. The CDR3 runs to 15 residues. Together with reference TRBV30 and TRBJ2-1, the CDR3 gives the full variable domain: SQTIHQWPATLVQPVGSPLSLECTVEGTSNPNLYWYRQAAGRGLQLLFYSVGIGQISSEVPQNLSASRPQDRQFILSSKKLLLSDSGFYLCAWSVRSSSYNEQFFGPGTRLTVL.

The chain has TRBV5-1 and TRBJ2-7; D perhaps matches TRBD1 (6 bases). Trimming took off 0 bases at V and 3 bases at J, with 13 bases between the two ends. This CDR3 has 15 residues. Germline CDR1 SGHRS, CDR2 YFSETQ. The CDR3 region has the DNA TGCGCCAGCAGCTTGGCATCACAGGGCAACTACGAGCAGTACTTC. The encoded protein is CASSLASQGNYEQYF.

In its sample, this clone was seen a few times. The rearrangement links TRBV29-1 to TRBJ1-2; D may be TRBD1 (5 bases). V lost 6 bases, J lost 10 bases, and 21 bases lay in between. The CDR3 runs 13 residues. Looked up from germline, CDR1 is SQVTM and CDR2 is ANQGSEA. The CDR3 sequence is CSVGGPGRKYYTF. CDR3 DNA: TGCAGCGTCGGGGGACCGGGACGGAAATACTACACCTTC.

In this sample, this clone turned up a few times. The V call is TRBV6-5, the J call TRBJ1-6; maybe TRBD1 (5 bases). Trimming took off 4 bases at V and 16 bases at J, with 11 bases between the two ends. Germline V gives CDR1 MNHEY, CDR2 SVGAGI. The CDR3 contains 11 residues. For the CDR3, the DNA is TGTGCCAGCAGTTCCGGGACGGCACTCCACTTT. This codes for CASSSGTALHF.

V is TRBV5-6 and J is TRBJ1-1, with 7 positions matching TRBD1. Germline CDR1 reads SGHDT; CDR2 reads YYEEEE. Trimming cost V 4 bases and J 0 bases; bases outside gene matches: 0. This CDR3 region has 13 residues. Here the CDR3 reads CASSDRVNTEAFF. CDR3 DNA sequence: TGTGCCAGCAGCGACAGGGTGAACACTGAAGCTTTCTTT.

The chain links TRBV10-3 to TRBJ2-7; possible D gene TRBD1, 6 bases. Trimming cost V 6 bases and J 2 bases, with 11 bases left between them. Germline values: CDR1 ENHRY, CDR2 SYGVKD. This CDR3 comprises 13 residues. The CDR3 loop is CAIRQGATYEQYF. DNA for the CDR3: TGTGCCATCAGACAGGGAGCCACCTACGAGCAGTACTTC.

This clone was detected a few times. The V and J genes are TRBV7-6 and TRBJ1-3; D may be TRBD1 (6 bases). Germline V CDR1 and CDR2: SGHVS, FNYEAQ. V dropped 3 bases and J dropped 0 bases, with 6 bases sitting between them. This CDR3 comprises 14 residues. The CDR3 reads CASSLDSSGNTIYF. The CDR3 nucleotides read TGTGCCAGCAGCTTGGACAGCTCTGGAAACACCATATATTTT. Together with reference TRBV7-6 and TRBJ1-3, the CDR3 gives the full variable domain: GAGVSQSPRYKVTKRGQDVALRCDPISGHVSLYWYRQALGQGPEFLTYFNYEAQQDKSGLPNDRFSAERPEGSISTLTIQRTEQRDSAMYRCASSLDSSGNTIYFGEGSWLTVV.

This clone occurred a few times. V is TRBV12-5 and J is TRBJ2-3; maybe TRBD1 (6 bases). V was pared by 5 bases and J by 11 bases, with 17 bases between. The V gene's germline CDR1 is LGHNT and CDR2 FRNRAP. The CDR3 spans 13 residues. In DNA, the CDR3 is TGTGCTAGTGGTGACCACGGAACAGGGCTGCAGTATTTT. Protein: CASGDHGTGLQYF.